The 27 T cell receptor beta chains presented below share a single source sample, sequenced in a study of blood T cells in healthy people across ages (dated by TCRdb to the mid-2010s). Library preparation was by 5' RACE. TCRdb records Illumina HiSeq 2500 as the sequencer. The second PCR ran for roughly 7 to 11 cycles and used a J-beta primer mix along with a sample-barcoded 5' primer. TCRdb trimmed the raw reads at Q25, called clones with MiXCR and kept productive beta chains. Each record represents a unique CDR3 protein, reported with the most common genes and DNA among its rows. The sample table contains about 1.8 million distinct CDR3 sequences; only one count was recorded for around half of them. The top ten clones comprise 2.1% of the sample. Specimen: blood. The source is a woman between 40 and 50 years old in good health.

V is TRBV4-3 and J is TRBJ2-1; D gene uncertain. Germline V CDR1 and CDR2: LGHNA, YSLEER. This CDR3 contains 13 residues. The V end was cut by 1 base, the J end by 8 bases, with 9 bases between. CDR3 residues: CASSQARVDEQFF. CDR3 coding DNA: TGCGCCAGCAGCCAAGCTCGGGTTGATGAGCAGTTCTTC.

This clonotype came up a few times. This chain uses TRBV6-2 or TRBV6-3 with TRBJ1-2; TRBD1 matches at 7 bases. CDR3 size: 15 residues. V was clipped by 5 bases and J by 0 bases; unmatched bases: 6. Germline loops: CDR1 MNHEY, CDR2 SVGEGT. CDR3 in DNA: TGTGCCAGCAGTCTCCGGGACAGACCTAACTATGGCTACACCTTC. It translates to CASSLRDRPNYGYTF.

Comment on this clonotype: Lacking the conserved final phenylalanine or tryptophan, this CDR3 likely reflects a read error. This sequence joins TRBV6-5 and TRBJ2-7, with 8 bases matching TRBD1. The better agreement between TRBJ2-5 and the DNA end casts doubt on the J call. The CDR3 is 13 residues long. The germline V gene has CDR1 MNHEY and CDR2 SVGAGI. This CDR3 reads CATQGAWGETQYL. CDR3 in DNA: TGTGCCACCCAGGGGGCATGGGGGGAGACCCAGTACTTA.

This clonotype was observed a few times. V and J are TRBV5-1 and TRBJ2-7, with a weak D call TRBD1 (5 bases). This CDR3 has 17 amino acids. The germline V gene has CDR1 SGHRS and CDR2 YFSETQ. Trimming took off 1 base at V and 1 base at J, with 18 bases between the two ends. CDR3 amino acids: CASSLQAVTVVSYEQYF. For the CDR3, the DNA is TGCGCCAGCAGCTTGCAGGCTGTGACAGTTGTTTCCTACGAGCAGTACTTC.

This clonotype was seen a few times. CDR3 in DNA: TGTGCCAGTCGCGCGGGGGCCCTTGTGGCCAAAAACATTCAGTACTTC. Protein product: CASRAGALVAKNIQYF. The V gene is TRBV2, the J gene TRBJ2-4; maybe TRBD2 (7 bases). This CDR3 is 16 amino acids long. V lost 9 bases and J lost 1, with 19 bases in between. CDR1 is SNHLY, CDR2 FYNNEI, per germline.

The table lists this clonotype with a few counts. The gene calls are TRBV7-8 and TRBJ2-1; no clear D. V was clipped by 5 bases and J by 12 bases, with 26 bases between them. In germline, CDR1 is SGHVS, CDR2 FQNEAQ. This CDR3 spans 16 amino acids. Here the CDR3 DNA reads TGTGCCAGCAGCCCCGTCGATGGGTCCTCAAGGATTTCGCAGTTCTTC. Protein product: CASSPVDGSSRISQFF.

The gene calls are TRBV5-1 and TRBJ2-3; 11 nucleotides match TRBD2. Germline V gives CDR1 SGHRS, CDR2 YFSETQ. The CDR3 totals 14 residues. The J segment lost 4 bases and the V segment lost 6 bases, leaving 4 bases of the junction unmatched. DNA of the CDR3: TGCGCCAGCACGGTGGGACTAGCGGCAGATACGCAGTATTTT. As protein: CASTVGLAADTQYF.

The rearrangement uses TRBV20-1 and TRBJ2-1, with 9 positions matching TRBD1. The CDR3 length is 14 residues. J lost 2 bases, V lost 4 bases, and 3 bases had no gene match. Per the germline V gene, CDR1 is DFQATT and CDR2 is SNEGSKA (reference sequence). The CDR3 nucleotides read TGCAGTGCTAACAGACAGGGGGCCTACAATGAGCAGTTCTTC. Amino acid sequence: CSANRQGAYNEQFF.

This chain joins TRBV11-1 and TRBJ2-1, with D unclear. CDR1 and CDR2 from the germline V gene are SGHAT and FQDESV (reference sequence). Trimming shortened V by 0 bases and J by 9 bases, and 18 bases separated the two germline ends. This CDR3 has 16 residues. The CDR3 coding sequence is TGTGCCAGCAGCTTAGCTTCCGGCGGCCTTGCGCGTGAGCAGTTCTTC. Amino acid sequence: CASSLASGGLAREQFF.

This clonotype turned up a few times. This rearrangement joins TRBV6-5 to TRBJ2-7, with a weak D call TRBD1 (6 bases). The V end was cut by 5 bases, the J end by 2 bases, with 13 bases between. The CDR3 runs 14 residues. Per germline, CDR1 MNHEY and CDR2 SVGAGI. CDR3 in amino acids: CASSQQGFPYEQYF. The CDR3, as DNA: TGTGCCAGCAGTCAACAGGGATTCCCCTACGAGCAGTACTTC.

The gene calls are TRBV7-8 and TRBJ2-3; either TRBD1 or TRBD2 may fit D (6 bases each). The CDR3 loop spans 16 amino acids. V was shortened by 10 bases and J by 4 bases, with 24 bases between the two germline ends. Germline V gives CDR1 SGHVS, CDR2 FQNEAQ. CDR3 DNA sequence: TGTGCCACACCCCCGGAAGGGGGGAACGACCCAGATACGCAGTATTTT. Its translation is CATPPEGGNDPDTQYF.

CDR3 amino acids: CASSYIAGGETQYF. The CDR3 nucleotides read TGTGCCAGCAGCTACATAGCGGGGGGAGAGACCCAGTACTTC. The chain has TRBV2 and TRBJ2-5; 10 bases map to TRBD2. The CDR3 length is 14 residues. J was trimmed by 4 bases and V by 6 bases; bases with no gene match: 5. Germline loops: CDR1 SNHLY, CDR2 FYNNEI.

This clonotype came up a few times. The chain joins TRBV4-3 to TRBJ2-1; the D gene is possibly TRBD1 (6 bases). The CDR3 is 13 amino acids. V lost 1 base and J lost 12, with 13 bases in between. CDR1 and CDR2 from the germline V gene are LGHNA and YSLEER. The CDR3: CASSQGEQGGQFF. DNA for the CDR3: TGCGCCAGCAGCCAAGGGGAACAGGGCGGGCAGTTCTTC.

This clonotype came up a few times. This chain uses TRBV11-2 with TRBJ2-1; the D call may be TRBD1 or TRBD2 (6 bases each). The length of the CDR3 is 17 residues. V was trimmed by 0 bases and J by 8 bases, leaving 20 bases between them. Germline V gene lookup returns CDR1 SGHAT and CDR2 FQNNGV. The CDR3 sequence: CASSLDLGGGDLDEQFF. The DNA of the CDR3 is TGTGCCAGCAGCTTAGATCTAGGAGGGGGAGATCTGGATGAGCAGTTCTTC.

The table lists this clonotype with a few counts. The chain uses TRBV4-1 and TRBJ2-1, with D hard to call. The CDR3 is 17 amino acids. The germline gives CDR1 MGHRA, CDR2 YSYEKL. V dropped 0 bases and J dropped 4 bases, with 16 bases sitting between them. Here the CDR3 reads CASSQEGLGRLYNEQFF. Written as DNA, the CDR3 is TGCGCCAGCAGCCAAGAAGGGCTCGGACGGCTATACAATGAGCAGTTCTTC.

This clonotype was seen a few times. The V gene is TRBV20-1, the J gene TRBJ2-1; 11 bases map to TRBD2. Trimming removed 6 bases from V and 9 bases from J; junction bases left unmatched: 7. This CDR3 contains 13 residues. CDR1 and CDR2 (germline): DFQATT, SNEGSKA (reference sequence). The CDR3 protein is CSASRLAGSEQFF. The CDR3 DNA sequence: TGCAGTGCCAGCCGACTAGCGGGGTCTGAGCAGTTCTTC.

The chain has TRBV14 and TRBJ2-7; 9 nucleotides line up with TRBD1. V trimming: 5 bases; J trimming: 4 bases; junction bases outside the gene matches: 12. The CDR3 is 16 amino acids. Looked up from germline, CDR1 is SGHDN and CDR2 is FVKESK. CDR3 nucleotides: TGTGCCAGCAGCACTCAACCGCCGGGACAGGGTTACGAGCAGTACTTC. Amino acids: CASSTQPPGQGYEQYF.

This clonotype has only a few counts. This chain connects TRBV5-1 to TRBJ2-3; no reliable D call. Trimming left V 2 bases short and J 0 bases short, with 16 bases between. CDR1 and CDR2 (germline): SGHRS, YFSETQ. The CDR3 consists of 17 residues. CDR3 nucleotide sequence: TGCGCCAGCAGCTTAACCGGAAGGCGCGCTAGCACAGATACGCAGTATTTT. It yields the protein CASSLTGRRASTDTQYF.

CDR3 nucleotide sequence: TGCAGTGCTTATGACCCAACTAACTATGGCTACACCTTC. Amino acid sequence: CSAYDPTNYGYTF. The gene calls are TRBV20-1 and TRBJ1-2; D uncertain. Trimming left V 5 bases short and J 0 bases short, with 10 bases between. The CDR3 totals 13 residues. Looked up from germline, CDR1 is DFQATT and CDR2 is SNEGSKA (reference sequence).

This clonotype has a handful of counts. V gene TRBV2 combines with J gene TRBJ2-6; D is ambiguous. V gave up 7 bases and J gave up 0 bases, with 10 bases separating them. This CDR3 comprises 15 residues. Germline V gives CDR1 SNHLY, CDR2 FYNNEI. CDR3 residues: CASTTEISGANVLTF. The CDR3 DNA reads TGTGCCAGCACCACGGAGATCTCTGGGGCCAACGTCCTGACTTTC.

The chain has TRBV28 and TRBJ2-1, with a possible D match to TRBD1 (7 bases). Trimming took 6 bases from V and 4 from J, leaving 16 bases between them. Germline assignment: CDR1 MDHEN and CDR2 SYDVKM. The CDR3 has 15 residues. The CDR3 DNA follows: TGTGCCAGCAGCGAATCACAGGGGACTTACAATGAGCAGTTCTTC. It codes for CASSESQGTYNEQFF.

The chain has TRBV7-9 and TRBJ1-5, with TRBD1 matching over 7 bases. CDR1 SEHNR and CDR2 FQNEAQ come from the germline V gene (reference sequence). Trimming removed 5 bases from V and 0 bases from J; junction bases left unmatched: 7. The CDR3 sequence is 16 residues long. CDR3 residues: CASSGDRKNSNQPQHF. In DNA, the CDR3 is TGTGCCAGCAGCGGGGACAGAAAAAATAGCAATCAGCCCCAGCATTTT.

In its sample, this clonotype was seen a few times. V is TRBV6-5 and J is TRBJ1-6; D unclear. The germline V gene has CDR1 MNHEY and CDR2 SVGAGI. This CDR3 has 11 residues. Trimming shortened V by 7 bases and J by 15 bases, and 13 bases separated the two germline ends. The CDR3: CASKGGPSLHF. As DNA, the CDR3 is TGTGCCAGCAAGGGCGGCCCTAGCCTCCACTTT.

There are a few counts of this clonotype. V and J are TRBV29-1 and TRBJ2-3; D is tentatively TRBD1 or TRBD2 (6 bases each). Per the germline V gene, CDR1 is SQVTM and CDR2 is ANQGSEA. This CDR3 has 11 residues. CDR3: CTGEAGDTQYF. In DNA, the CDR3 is TGCACAGGGGAGGCCGGGGATACGCAGTATTTT.

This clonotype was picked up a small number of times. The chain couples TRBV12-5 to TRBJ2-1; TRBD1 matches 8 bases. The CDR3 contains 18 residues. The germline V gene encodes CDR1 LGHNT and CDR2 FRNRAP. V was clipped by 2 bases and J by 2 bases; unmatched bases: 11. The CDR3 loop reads CASGLTSDRERTYNEQFF. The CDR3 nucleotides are TGTGCTAGTGGTTTGACCTCGGACAGGGAGAGGACCTACAATGAGCAGTTCTTC.

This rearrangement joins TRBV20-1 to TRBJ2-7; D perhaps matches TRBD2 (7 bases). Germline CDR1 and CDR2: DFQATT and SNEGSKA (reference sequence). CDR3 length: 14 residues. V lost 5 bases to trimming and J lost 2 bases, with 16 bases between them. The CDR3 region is CSAPAGGGPYEQYF. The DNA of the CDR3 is TGCAGTGCTCCTGCTGGGGGGGGGCCCTACGAGCAGTACTTC.

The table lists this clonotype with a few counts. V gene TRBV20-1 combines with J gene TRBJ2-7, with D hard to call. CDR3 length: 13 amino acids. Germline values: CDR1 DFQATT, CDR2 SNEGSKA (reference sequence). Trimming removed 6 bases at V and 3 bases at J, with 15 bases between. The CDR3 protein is CSASPTPNYEQYF. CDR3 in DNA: TGCAGTGCAAGTCCGACACCCAACTACGAGCAGTACTTC.